Below, one T cell receptor beta chain is given with its context. Its specificity is unknown. Trimming took off 3 bases at V and 5 bases at J, with 21 bases between the two ends. Germline CDR1 is DFQATT and CDR2 is SNEGSKA (reference sequence). The CDR3 extends over 16 amino acids. These data originate in a study of identical twins. TCRdb reanalysed the 5' RACE reads using MiXCR and keeps one entry per CDR3 protein. The sample consists of a few hundred thousand distinct CDR3 sequences, about 8% of them appearing once. Study-level findings and limits: The study reached conclusions through statistical analysis that was cross-sectional, not following the same donors.

The same sample was also studied in work on yellow fever vaccine responses in identical twins.

What was sequenced was memory (CD45RO+) T cells sorted from blood. V gene TRBV20-1 combines with J gene TRBJ2-3; D might be TRBD1 or TRBD2, each matching 5 bases. The source is a woman in her late teens or twenties in good health. The CDR3, as DNA: TGCAGTGCTAGGGGGCCGGGACCAATTGGCGGAGATACGCAGTATTTT. This sequence encodes CSARGPGPIGGDTQYF.